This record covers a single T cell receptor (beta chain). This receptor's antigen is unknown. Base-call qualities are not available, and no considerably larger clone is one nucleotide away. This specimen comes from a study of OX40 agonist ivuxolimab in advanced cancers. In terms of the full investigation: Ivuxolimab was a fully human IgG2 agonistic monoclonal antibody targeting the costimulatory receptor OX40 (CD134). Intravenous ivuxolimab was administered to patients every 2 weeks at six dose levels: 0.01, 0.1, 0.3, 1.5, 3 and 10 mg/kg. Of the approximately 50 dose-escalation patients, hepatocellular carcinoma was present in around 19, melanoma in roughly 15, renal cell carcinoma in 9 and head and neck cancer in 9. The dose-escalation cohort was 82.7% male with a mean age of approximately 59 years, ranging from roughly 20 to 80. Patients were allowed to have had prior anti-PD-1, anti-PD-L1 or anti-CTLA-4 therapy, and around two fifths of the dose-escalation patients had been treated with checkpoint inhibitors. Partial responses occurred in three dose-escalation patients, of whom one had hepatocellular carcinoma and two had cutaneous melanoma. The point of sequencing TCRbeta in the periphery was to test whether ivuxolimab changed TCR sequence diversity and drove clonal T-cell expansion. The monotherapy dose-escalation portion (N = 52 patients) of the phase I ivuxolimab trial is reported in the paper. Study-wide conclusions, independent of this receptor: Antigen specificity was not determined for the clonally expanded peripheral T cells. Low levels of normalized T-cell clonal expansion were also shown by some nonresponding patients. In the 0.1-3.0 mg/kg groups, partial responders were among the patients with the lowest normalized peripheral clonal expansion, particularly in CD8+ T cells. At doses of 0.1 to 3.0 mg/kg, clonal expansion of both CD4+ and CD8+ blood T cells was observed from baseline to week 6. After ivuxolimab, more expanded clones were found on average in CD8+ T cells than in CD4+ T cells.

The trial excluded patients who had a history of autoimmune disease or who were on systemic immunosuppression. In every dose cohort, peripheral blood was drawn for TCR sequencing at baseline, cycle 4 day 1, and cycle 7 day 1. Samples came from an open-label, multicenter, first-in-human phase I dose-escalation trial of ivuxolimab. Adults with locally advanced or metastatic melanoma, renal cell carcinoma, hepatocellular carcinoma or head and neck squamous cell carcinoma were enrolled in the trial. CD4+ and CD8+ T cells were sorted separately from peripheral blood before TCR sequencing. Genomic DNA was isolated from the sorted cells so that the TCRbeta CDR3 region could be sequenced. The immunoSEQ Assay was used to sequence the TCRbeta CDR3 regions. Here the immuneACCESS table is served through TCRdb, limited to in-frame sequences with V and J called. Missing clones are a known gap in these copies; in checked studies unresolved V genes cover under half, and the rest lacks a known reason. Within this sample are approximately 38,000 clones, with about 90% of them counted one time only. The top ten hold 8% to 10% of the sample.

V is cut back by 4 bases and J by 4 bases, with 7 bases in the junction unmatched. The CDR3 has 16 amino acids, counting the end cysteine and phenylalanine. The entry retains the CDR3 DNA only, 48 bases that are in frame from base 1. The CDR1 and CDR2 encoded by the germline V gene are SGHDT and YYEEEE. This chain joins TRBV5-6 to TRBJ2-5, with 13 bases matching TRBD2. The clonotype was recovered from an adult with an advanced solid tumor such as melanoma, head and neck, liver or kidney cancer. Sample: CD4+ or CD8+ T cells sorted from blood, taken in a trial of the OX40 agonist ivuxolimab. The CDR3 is CASSATSGRARETQYF. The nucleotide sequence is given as TGTGCCAGCAGCGCAACTAGCGGGAGGGCCAGAGAGACCCAGTACTTC.